These 29 T cell receptor beta chains came from one sample sequenced in a study of vaccination and CD4 T cells after COVID-19. Which antigens these TCRs recognize remains unknown. Treatment defined: roughly ten-day PBMC culture with coronavirus spike peptide pools or control peptides (ViraFEST assay). Oncomine TCR Beta short-read sequencing was applied to DNA from cultured CD4+ T cells. Each CDR3 protein is one row after TCRdb ran MiXCR on the PCR reads. The data hold approximately 17,000 distinct CDR3 sequences, with about 50% observed a single time. The material sequenced was CD4+ T cells from blood, cultured in vitro. All receptors derive from a human donor who had recovered from COVID-19.

This sequence joins TRBV6-1 and TRBJ1-2, with 11 bases that match TRBD1. V dropped 5 bases and J dropped 7; count of bases not matched to a gene: 12. Looked up from germline, CDR1 is MNHNS and CDR2 is SASEGT. The CDR3 is 16 amino acids. CDR3 nucleotide sequence: TGTGCCAGCAGTCGACATGATGGACAGGGGGCGGTTGGCTACACCTTC. As protein: CASSRHDGQGAVGYTF.

The chain is built from TRBV20-1 and TRBJ1-1; D uncertain. CDR3 length: 15 amino acids. The germline V gene has CDR1 DFQATT and CDR2 SNEGSKA (reference sequence). V dropped 4 bases and J dropped 2 bases, with 17 bases sitting between them. The CDR3 region is CSATSGVASNTEAFF. CDR3 in DNA: TGCAGTGCTACCTCGGGCGTCGCTTCAAACACTGAAGCTTTCTTT.

The chain carries TRBV6-5 and TRBJ2-5, with TRBD1 as a possible D gene (5 bases). V was cut by 2 bases and J by 2 bases, with 9 bases left in between. This CDR3 contains 14 residues. The germline V gene has CDR1 MNHEY and CDR2 SVGAGI. CDR3: CASSYTGYQETQYF. The CDR3 bases are TGTGCCAGCAGTTACACAGGATATCAAGAGACCCAGTACTTC.

This chain uses TRBV6-5 with TRBJ2-5; 14 nucleotides match TRBD2. CDR1 and CDR2 (germline): MNHEY, SVGAGI. V lost 4 bases, J lost 3 bases, and 4 bases stayed unmatched. CDR3 size: 16 residues. The CDR3 region is CASSSGGLAGEETQYF. The DNA for the CDR3 is TGTGCCAGCAGTTCCGGGGGACTAGCGGGAGAAGAGACCCAGTACTTC.

This clonotype was recorded a few times. V gene TRBV7-9 combines with J gene TRBJ1-5; D is perhaps TRBD1 (5 bases). Germline V gene sequence: CDR1 SEHNR, CDR2 FQNEAQ (reference sequence). V was shortened by 5 bases and J by 16 bases, with 18 bases between the two germline ends. CDR3 length equals 12 residues. The CDR3 here is CASSRGEGASHF. The CDR3 DNA reads TGTGCCAGCAGCCGGGGGGAGGGCGCGAGTCATTTT.

The chain uses TRBV21-1 and TRBJ2-7; the table gives TRBD2 as D, unverified against the DNA. TRBV21-1 is described as a pseudogene. The CDR3 length is 16 residues. The CDR3 is CASSGRLAGIIYEQYF. The CDR3, as DNA: TGTGCCAGCAGCGGACGACTAGCGGGAATTATCTACGAGCAGTACTTC.

This sequence joins TRBV24-1 and TRBJ2-1; 7 bases agree with TRBD2. The junction had 11 bases not matched to a gene; V was cut back by 7 bases and J by 0 bases. Germline CDR1 reads KGHDR; CDR2 reads SFDVKD. This CDR3 has 17 amino acids. The CDR3 sequence is CATSGGSRASSYNEQFF. Here the CDR3 DNA reads TGTGCCACCAGCGGGGGGTCGAGGGCCAGCTCCTACAATGAGCAGTTCTTC.

The J gene is TRBJ1-2, the V gene TRBV5-4, with D unclear. V was pared by 5 bases and J by 0 bases, with 14 bases between. Germline V gives CDR1 SGHNT, CDR2 YYREEE (reference sequence). The CDR3 is 15 amino acids. CDR3 coding DNA: TGTGCCAGCAGTCCTTCCCTCGCAGCTAACTATGGCTACACCTTC. Translation gives CASSPSLAANYGYTF. Filled out from reference TRBV5-4 and TRBJ1-2, the complete variable domain reads ETGVTQSPTHLIKTRGQQVTLRCSSQSGHNTVSWYQQALGQGPQFIFQYYREEENGRGNFPPRFSGLQFPNYSSELNVNALELDDSALYLCASSPSLAANYGYTFGSGTRLTVV.

The DNA for the CDR3 is TGTGCCAGCAGCTTAGCAGGGGGCTATGGTGAAGCTTTCTTT. Residues: CASSLAGGYGEAFF. V gene TRBV7-3 combines with J gene TRBJ1-1; 8 bases agree with TRBD1. The germline V gene has CDR1 SGHTA and CDR2 FQGTGA. V lost 2 bases to trimming and J lost 7 bases; unmatched junction nucleotides: 6. The CDR3 sequence is 14 residues long.

This clonotype showed up just a few times. The chain carries TRBV7-2 and TRBJ1-2; 8 bases match TRBD1. The germline CDR1 and CDR2 sequences are SGHTA and FQGNSA. V trimming: 4 bases; J trimming: 4 bases; junction bases outside the gene matches: 5. CDR3 length equals 14 residues. The CDR3 nucleotides read TGTGCCAGCAGCTCCGGACAGGGCGGCTATGGCTACACCTTC. As protein: CASSSGQGGYGYTF.

This chain uses TRBV27 with TRBJ1-1; D call uncertain. The V end lost 6 bases, the J end lost 11 bases, and 16 bases lay between the germline ends. The CDR3 covers 12 residues. Germline values: CDR1 MNHEY, CDR2 SMNVEV (reference sequence). Here the CDR3 reads CASSRWGGLAFF. CDR3 nucleotide sequence: TGTGCCAGCAGCCGATGGGGAGGGTTGGCTTTCTTT.

The J gene is TRBJ2-3, the V gene TRBV7-8, with 10 bases that match TRBD2. The germline gives CDR1 SGHVS, CDR2 FQNEAQ. Germline trimming cut 5 bases from V and 4 bases from J; bases unmatched to any gene: 9. The CDR3 is made up of 16 amino acids. CDR3 residues: CASSVTSGWGPDTQYF. Here the CDR3 DNA reads TGTGCCAGCAGCGTGACTAGCGGGTGGGGCCCAGATACGCAGTATTTT.

This clonotype was observed a handful of times. J is TRBJ2-3 and V is TRBV20-1, with D possibly TRBD2 on 6 matching bases. Trimming pared 0 bases from V and 4 bases from J, leaving 11 bases between. CDR3 length: 14 amino acids. Germline V CDR1 and CDR2: DFQATT, SNEGSKA (reference sequence). CDR3 region: CSARDVGGPDTQYF. The CDR3 DNA is TGCAGTGCTAGAGACGTGGGGGGTCCAGATACGCAGTATTTT.

This clonotype has just a few counts. The V gene is TRBV20-1, the J gene TRBJ2-1; TRBD1 agrees at 9 bases. The J segment lost 8 bases and the V segment lost 3 bases, leaving 14 bases of the junction unmatched. Germline V CDR1 and CDR2: DFQATT, SNEGSKA (reference sequence). The CDR3 is made up of 16 amino acids. In DNA, the CDR3 is TGCAGTGCTAGTAAAGAATCCGGGACAGGGATCTATGAGCAGTTCTTC. Translated: CSASKESGTGIYEQFF.

This chain links TRBV28 with TRBJ2-7; D is ambiguous. Trimming removed 6 bases from V and 2 bases from J, with 14 bases in between. This CDR3 contains 14 residues. From germline, CDR1 is MDHEN and CDR2 SYDVKM. CDR3 sequence (DNA): TGTGCCAGCAGGGGCGTGAGTCCCACCTACGAGCAGTACTTC. It codes for CASRGVSPTYEQYF. Filled out from reference TRBV28 and TRBJ2-7, the complete variable domain reads DVKVTQSSRYLVKRTGEKVFLECVQDMDHENMFWYRQDPGLGLRLIYFSYDVKMKEKGDIPEGYSVSREKKERFSLILESASTNQTSMYLCASRGVSPTYEQYFGPGTRLTVT.

This clonotype was seen only a few times. This chain connects TRBV7-2 to TRBJ1-5, with D hard to call. This CDR3 comprises 12 residues. The V end was cut by 5 bases, the J end by 6 bases, with 8 bases between. The germline gives CDR1 SGHTA, CDR2 FQGNSA. In nucleotides, the CDR3 is TGTGCCAGCAGCGAACTCGGTCAGCCCCAGCATTTT. It is translated as CASSELGQPQHF.

This sequence joins TRBV30 and TRBJ1-4; D not certain. Trimming cost V 3 bases and J 8 bases, with 4 bases left between them. The germline gives CDR1 GTSNPN, CDR2 SVGIG (reference sequence). The CDR3 spans 10 residues. The CDR3 reads CAWSQEKLFF. CDR3 DNA: TGTGCCTGGAGCCAGGAAAAACTGTTTTTT.

In this sample, this clonotype turned up a few times. The chain is built from TRBV30 and TRBJ2-1; 10 nucleotides align to TRBD2. The CDR3 loop spans 16 amino acids. The V segment lost 2 bases and the J segment 6 bases; nucleotides outside the gene matches: 10. Germline CDR1 reads GTSNPN; CDR2 reads SVGIG (reference sequence). CDR3 sequence: CAWSSLAGVSGNEQFF. In nucleotides, the CDR3 is TGTGCCTGGAGTTCCCTAGCGGGAGTGTCGGGCAATGAGCAGTTCTTC.

Details on this clonotype: An end of the junction does not agree with germline; a read error may underlie this. The chain couples TRBV6-1 to TRBJ1-1; no clear D gene. The CDR3 is made up of 13 amino acids. Per germline, CDR1 MNHNS and CDR2 SASEGT. The CDR3 sequence: CTSSEQRGTEAFF. CDR3 DNA: TGTACCAGCAGTGAACAGCGGGGCACTGAAGCTTTCTTT.

The rearrangement uses TRBV20-1 and TRBJ2-2; TRBD2 matches 13 bases. This CDR3 contains 17 residues. V shed 6 bases, J shed 5 bases, and the junction held 12 bases outside the gene matches. Looked up from germline, CDR1 is DFQATT and CDR2 is SNEGSKA (reference sequence). The CDR3 is CSASLAGGPKITGELFF. The CDR3 nucleotides are TGCAGTGCCTCACTAGCGGGAGGGCCAAAAATTACCGGGGAGCTGTTTTTT.

V is TRBV27 and J is TRBJ2-5, with unresolved D. The CDR3 is made up of 12 amino acids. Per the germline V gene, CDR1 is MNHEY and CDR2 is SMNVEV (reference sequence). The V gene lost 5 bases and the J gene lost 2 bases, with 6 bases spanning the gap. The chain's CDR3 is CASSPGQETQYF. CDR3 DNA: TGTGCCAGCAGTCCCGGGCAAGAGACCCAGTACTTC.

This rearrangement joins TRBV20-1 to TRBJ2-5; D call uncertain. Looked up from germline, CDR1 is DFQATT and CDR2 is SNEGSKA (reference sequence). V lost 0 bases and J lost 1, with 12 bases in between. The CDR3 sequence is 15 residues long. CDR3 DNA sequence: TGCAGTGCTAGAGATCAGAAGGGCAGCCAAGAGACCCAGTACTTC. Protein product: CSARDQKGSQETQYF.

The rearrangement links TRBV20-1 to TRBJ1-5, with a tentative D call TRBD1 (5 bases). The ends were cut back, 5 bases at V and 2 bases at J, with 13 bases in the middle. The germline V gene encodes CDR1 DFQATT and CDR2 SNEGSKA (reference sequence). The CDR3 is made up of 14 amino acids. CDR3 in amino acids: CSAPGWGGNQPQHF. In DNA, the CDR3 is TGCAGTGCTCCAGGGTGGGGGGGCAATCAGCCCCAGCATTTT.

This clonotype was seen only a few times. This chain links TRBV28 with TRBJ1-3; the match to TRBD1 covers 9 bases. The CDR3 has 14 amino acids. Losses at the gene ends were 5 bases for V and 7 bases for J; bases not matched to a gene: 6. Germline lookup yields CDR1 MDHEN and CDR2 SYDVKM. CDR3 region: CASSPPTGGNTIYF. In DNA, the CDR3 is TGTGCCAGCAGTCCTCCGACAGGGGGGAACACCATATATTTT.

V is TRBV6-5 and J is TRBJ1-3; D unresolved. In germline, CDR1 is MNHEY, CDR2 SVGAGI. Trimming stripped 2 bases from V and 0 bases from J, with 5 bases between. CDR3 size: 14 residues. The CDR3: CASSYSFSGNTIYF. DNA for the CDR3: TGTGCCAGCAGTTACAGTTTCTCTGGAAACACCATATATTTT.

The chain has TRBV6-2 or TRBV6-3 and TRBJ1-1, with a weak D call TRBD1 (6 bases). The CDR3 extends over 13 amino acids. Per the germline V gene, CDR1 is MNHEY and CDR2 is SVGEGT. V lost 6 bases to trimming and J lost 1 base, with 9 bases between them. The CDR3 DNA is TGTGCCAGCAGACAGGGTTGGAACACTGAAGCTTTCTTT. This gives the protein CASRQGWNTEAFF.

The rearrangement uses TRBV7-8 and TRBJ2-7; TRBD2 matches 13 bases. With V trimmed by 5 bases and J by 2 bases, 3 bases remained unmatched. The CDR3 covers 15 residues. The germline gives CDR1 SGHVS, CDR2 FQNEAQ. The CDR3 region is CASSAGTSGTYEQYF. Written as DNA, the CDR3 is TGTGCCAGCAGCGCCGGGACTAGCGGGACCTACGAGCAGTACTTC.

The chain uses TRBV20-1 and TRBJ2-2; D uncertain. V lost 0 bases, J lost 1 base, and 6 bases lay in between. The CDR3 loop spans 14 amino acids. CDR1 DFQATT and CDR2 SNEGSKA come from the germline V gene (reference sequence). The CDR3 coding sequence is TGCAGTGCTAGAGATAAGGGGAACACCGGGGAGCTGTTTTTT. Amino acids: CSARDKGNTGELFF.

The rearrangement uses TRBV2 and TRBJ2-5; 13 nucleotides line up with TRBD2. Losses at the gene ends were 7 bases for V and 2 bases for J; bases not matched to a gene: 7. CDR3 length: 16 amino acids. Germline values: CDR1 SNHLY, CDR2 FYNNEI. The CDR3 DNA sequence: TGTGCCAGCAAAGGACTAGCGGGAGCCCCACAAGAGACCCAGTACTTC. The encoded protein is CASKGLAGAPQETQYF.